These 32 T cell receptor beta chains were all obtained from the same sample, sequenced in a study of T cells in Graves' hyperthyroidism and ophthalmopathy (dated by TCRdb to 2018 to 2020). Receptor amplification or capture employed multiplex PCR. Sequencing relied on an Illumina HiSeq 2000. TCR beta CDR3 regions were amplified from RNA transcripts. For the first round of RT-PCR on the TCR CDR3, the HTBI primer set was used together with the Qiagen OneStep RT-PCR kit. The public reads were quality trimmed at Q25 with fastp and then assembled into clones with MiXCR by TCRdb, keeping productive beta chains. Under each unique CDR3 protein, matching rows form one entry showing the most common genes and DNA. The sample has approximately 870,000 distinct CDR3 sequences on record, around 39% of them singletons. 7% to 10% of the sample rests with the top ten. Source material: blood. The receptors were sampled from a man younger than 30 with Graves' hyperthyroidism.

This clonotype was seen a few times. V usage is TRBV10-3 and J usage is TRBJ1-1, with D possibly being TRBD1 (5 bases). Per germline, CDR1 ENHRY and CDR2 SYGVKD. Trimming stripped 10 bases from V and 1 base from J, with 16 bases between. The CDR3 runs 14 residues. The CDR3 here is CASRPLGRNTEAFF. As DNA, the CDR3 is TGTGCCAGCAGGCCGTTGGGGCGGAACACTGAAGCTTTCTTT.

This clonotype was found a few times. This sequence joins TRBV20-1 and TRBJ1-5, with 8 bases fitting TRBD1. The CDR3 runs to 15 residues. V was pared by 6 bases and J by 5 bases, with 12 bases of the junction left unmatched. CDR1 and CDR2 (germline): DFQATT, SNEGSKA (reference sequence). Here the CDR3 reads CSADRTGKRDQPQHF. The CDR3 DNA sequence: TGCAGTGCCGATCGGACAGGGAAGAGGGATCAGCCCCAGCATTTT.

This chain connects TRBV15 to TRBJ2-2; TRBD2 might be the D (6 bases). V lost 0 bases, J lost 4 bases, and 9 bases lay in between. The CDR3 contains 15 residues. Germline V lookup: CDR1 LNHNV, CDR2 YYDKDF (reference sequence). The CDR3 nucleotides are TGTGCCACCAGCAGAGAGACAGCGGGCACCGGGGAGCTGTTTTTT. This translates into CATSRETAGTGELFF.

The chain combines TRBV12-3 or TRBV12-4 with TRBJ1-1, with no clear D. Trimming stripped 6 bases from V and 9 bases from J, with 11 bases between. This CDR3 contains 11 residues. In nucleotides, the CDR3 is TGTGCCAGCAGAAAAGCGGGGAAAGCTTTCTTT. Translating it yields CASRKAGKAFF.

This clonotype was seen a few times. The J gene is TRBJ2-7, the V gene TRBV7-9; D unresolved. The V and J ends lost 1 base and 7 bases respectively, with 8 bases between them. Germline loops: CDR1 SEHNR, CDR2 FQNEAQ (reference sequence). The CDR3 spans 12 residues. The CDR3 DNA reads TGTGCCAGCAGCTTAGACGGCCGGGAGCAGTACTTC. Amino acid sequence: CASSLDGREQYF.

The chain recombines TRBV5-1 with TRBJ2-5; 7 nucleotides match TRBD1. This CDR3 contains 15 residues. Germline trimming cut 3 bases from V and 9 bases from J; bases unmatched to any gene: 14. Per germline, CDR1 SGHRS and CDR2 YFSETQ. For the CDR3, the DNA is TGCGCCAGCAGCTCGACAGGGAGACCCCCAAGCGCCCAGTACTTC. This translates into CASSSTGRPPSAQYF.

The V gene is TRBV4-3, the J gene TRBJ2-2, with D perhaps TRBD2 (5 bases). The CDR3 has 16 amino acids. CDR1 and CDR2 (germline): LGHNA, YSLEER. Trimming took 4 bases from V and 4 from J, leaving 16 bases between them. CDR3 in amino acids: CASSPWRGLATGELFF. In DNA form, the CDR3 reads TGCGCCAGCAGCCCCTGGAGAGGGCTGGCCACCGGGGAGCTGTTTTTT.

Turning to this clonotype: The junction differs from germline at one of its ends, possibly a read error. The rearrangement uses TRBV7-3 and TRBJ1-6, with D possibly matching TRBD1 (5 bases). CDR1 SGHTA and CDR2 FQGTGA come from the germline V gene. This CDR3 comprises 16 residues. CDR3 nucleotides: TGCGCCAGCAGCCAAGATGACAGCTCCTATAATTCACCCCTCCACTTT. Its translation: CASSQDDSSYNSPLHF. Using reference TRBV7-3 and TRBJ1-6 for the parts outside the CDR3, the full variable domain is GAGVSQTPSNKVTEKGKYVELRCDPISGHTALYWYRQSLGQGPEFLIYFQGTGAADDSGLPNDRFFAVRPEGSVSTLKIQRTERGDSAVYLCASSQDDSSYNSPLHFGNGTRLTVT.

About this clonotype: It may be a read error: a sequence one base away is much more abundant. V usage is TRBV2 and J usage is TRBJ1-5; tentatively, D is TRBD1 (5 bases). The CDR3 covers 14 residues. CDR1 is SNHLY and CDR2 is FYNNEI in the germline V gene. In DNA form, the CDR3 reads TGTGCCAGCACGGGGGGAGTGGTAAATCAGCACCAGCATTTT. Amino acid sequence: CASTGGVVNQHQHF.

This clonotype appeared many times. The CDR3 sequence is CASSTSLGYTF. The CDR3 coding sequence is TGTGCCAGTAGTACGTCTCTTGGCTACACCTTC. The chain uses TRBV19 and TRBJ1-2; unclear D gene. The CDR3 is 11 residues long. Germline CDR1 is LNHDA and CDR2 is SQIVND (reference sequence). V lost 4 bases and J 7 bases, leaving 7 bases between the germline ends.

The V gene is TRBV6-5, the J gene TRBJ2-2, with a possible D match to TRBD2 (5 bases). The CDR3 has 13 residues. Germline-derived CDR1 and CDR2 are MNHEY and SVGAGI. Trimming pared 10 bases from V and 8 bases from J, leaving 17 bases between. The CDR3, as DNA: TGTGCCACTTCGGAGGAGAAAAAAGGGGAGCTGTTTTTT. It translates to CATSEEKKGELFF.

The gene calls are TRBV9 and TRBJ2-5, with D unclear. Trimming left V 0 bases short and J 5 bases short, with 11 bases between. The CDR3 extends over 14 amino acids. Germline V gene sequence: CDR1 SGDLS, CDR2 YYNGEE. CDR3 in DNA: TGTGCCAGCAGCGTAGACTCCATCCGGGAGACCCAGTACTTC. It translates to CASSVDSIRETQYF.

V gene TRBV9 combines with J gene TRBJ2-2; no clear D. CDR1 and CDR2 from the germline V gene are SGDLS and YYNGEE. V lost 0 bases to trimming and J lost 5 bases, with 5 bases between them. CDR3 size: 13 residues. CDR3 sequence reads: CASSVDLTGELFF. The CDR3, as DNA: TGTGCCAGCAGCGTAGACTTGACCGGGGAGCTGTTTTTT.

This clonotype was recorded a few times. V and J are TRBV19 and TRBJ2-7; D unresolved. Germline V gene data show CDR1 as LNHDA and CDR2 as SQIVND (reference sequence). V dropped 1 base and J dropped 4 bases, with 8 bases sitting between them. The CDR3 consists of 13 residues. CDR3 protein: CASSIGGNYEQYF. The CDR3 nucleotides are TGTGCCAGTAGTATAGGCGGCAATTACGAGCAGTACTTC. The full variable domain, its missing parts supplied by reference TRBV19 and TRBJ2-7, is DGGITQSPKYLFRKEGQNVTLSCEQNLNHDAMYWYRQDPGQGLRLIYYSQIVNDFQKGDIAEGYSVSREKKESFPLTVTSAQKNPTAFYLCASSIGGNYEQYFGPGTRLTVT.

This clonotype was seen many times. This chain links TRBV7-9 with TRBJ1-2; D remains ambiguous. The CDR3 is made up of 13 amino acids. V was clipped by 1 base and J by 8 bases, with 11 bases between them. Germline V lookup: CDR1 SEHNR, CDR2 FQNEAQ (reference sequence). The CDR3: CASSLGGSRGYTF. CDR3 DNA sequence: TGTGCCAGCAGCTTAGGAGGGTCGCGAGGCTACACCTTC.

The chain is built from TRBV30 and TRBJ2-7, with a weak D call TRBD2 (6 bases). The CDR3 is 14 residues long. Germline CDR1 GTSNPN, CDR2 SVGIG (reference sequence). V lost 5 bases, J lost 0 bases, and 14 bases lay in between. In DNA form, the CDR3 reads TGTGCCTGGGCCCTTGCGGGAAGCTCCTACGAGCAGTACTTC. Translation gives CAWALAGSSYEQYF.

Many counts were recorded for this clonotype. The chain joins TRBV10-3 to TRBJ2-5, with 9 bases lining up with TRBD2. V trimming: 3 bases; J trimming: 3 bases; junction bases outside the gene matches: 8. CDR3 length: 16 residues. Germline assignment: CDR1 ENHRY and CDR2 SYGVKD. CDR3 residues: CAISDQASGAEETQYF. Here the CDR3 DNA reads TGTGCCATCAGTGATCAGGCTAGCGGGGCAGAAGAGACCCAGTACTTC.

This clonotype was seen many times. The chain has TRBV16 and TRBJ1-6; a weak D match, TRBD1 (6 bases). The CDR3 has 15 residues. V was shortened by 2 bases and J by 7 bases, with 12 bases between the two germline ends. Germline V gives CDR1 KGHSY, CDR2 FQNENV. CDR3 protein: CASSQRTESNSPLHF. In DNA form, the CDR3 reads TGTGCCAGCAGCCAACGGACAGAGTCAAATTCACCCCTCCACTTT.

The chain links TRBV10-3 to TRBJ1-6, with D hard to call. V lost 10 bases, J lost 8 bases, and 12 bases lay in between. Germline assignment: CDR1 ENHRY and CDR2 SYGVKD. CDR3 length equals 12 residues. The CDR3 is CATLGQDSPLHF. The CDR3 DNA reads TGTGCCACCCTCGGGCAGGATTCACCCCTCCACTTT.

The rearrangement links TRBV7-9 to TRBJ2-7; a possible D gene is TRBD1 (5 bases). This CDR3 has 13 residues. CDR1 is SEHNR and CDR2 is FQNEAQ in the germline V gene (reference sequence). Trimming pared 5 bases from V and 7 bases from J, leaving 15 bases between. This CDR3 reads CASSPIRGEEQYF. DNA for the CDR3: TGTGCCAGCAGCCCTATAAGGGGCGAGGAGCAGTACTTC. The entire variable domain, with the rest obtained from reference TRBV7-9 and TRBJ2-7, is as follows: DTGVSQNPRHKITKRGQNVTFRCDPISEHNRLYWYRQTLGQGPEFLTYFQNEAQLEKSRLLSDRFSAERPKGSFSTLEIQRTEQGDSAMYLCASSPIRGEEQYFGPGTRLTVT.

This clonotype has more than one count but fewer than ten. J is TRBJ1-5 and V is TRBV9, with unresolved D. CDR3 length: 15 residues. V gave up 0 bases and J gave up 0 bases, with 7 bases separating them. Germline V gives CDR1 SGDLS, CDR2 YYNGEE. For the CDR3, the DNA is TGTGCCAGCAGCGTAGATGCGGGTAGCAATCAGCCCCAGCATTTT. Translating gives CASSVDAGSNQPQHF.

This chain connects TRBV7-3 to TRBJ2-7; 9 bases line up with TRBD2. Trimming removed 3 bases from V and 0 bases from J; junction bases left unmatched: 9. Germline lookup yields CDR1 SGHTA and CDR2 FQGTGA. The CDR3 extends over 17 amino acids. The CDR3 sequence: CASSFENAGGSSYEQYF. In DNA, the CDR3 is TGTGCCAGCAGCTTTGAGAATGCGGGAGGGAGCTCCTACGAGCAGTACTTC.

There are a few counts of this clonotype. The chain has TRBV5-1 and TRBJ2-5, with D possibly TRBD1 on 6 matching bases. Trimming took 2 bases from V and 5 from J, leaving 10 bases between them. The CDR3 totals 13 residues. Germline-derived CDR1 and CDR2 are SGHRS and YFSETQ. The CDR3 reads CASSFPGDETQYF. In DNA form, the CDR3 reads TGCGCCAGCAGCTTCCCAGGGGATGAGACCCAGTACTTC.

This clonotype was observed many times. The CDR3 protein is CAMLPYDRGLEQYF. CDR3 nucleotides: TGTGCCATGCTACCTTACGACAGGGGGCTCGAGCAGTACTTC. The chain links TRBV10-3 to TRBJ2-7; 10 nucleotides match TRBD1. This CDR3 has 14 residues. Germline V gene data show CDR1 as ENHRY and CDR2 as SYGVKD. V was clipped by 9 bases and J by 6 bases; unmatched bases: 11.

This clonotype appeared once. The conserved final phenylalanine or tryptophan is absent from the CDR3, which likely points to a read error. The chain is built from TRBV19 and TRBJ2-7; no clear D gene. Trimming left V 0 bases short and J 2 bases short, with 11 bases between. Germline values: CDR1 LNHDA, CDR2 SQIVND (reference sequence). This CDR3 comprises 15 residues. The CDR3 reads CASSIEEGAPYEQYL. In DNA, the CDR3 is TGTGCCAGTAGTATAGAGGAAGGAGCTCCCTACGAGCAGTACCTC.

Note on this clonotype: A much more abundant neighbour one base away suggests this may be a read error. V gene TRBV13 combines with J gene TRBJ1-1, with D uncertain. The germline V gene has CDR1 PRHDT and CDR2 FYEKMQ (reference sequence). V lost 4 bases and J 4 bases, leaving 4 bases between the germline ends. CDR3 length equals 11 residues. CDR3 amino acids: CASSSATEAFF. DNA for the CDR3: TGTGCCAGCAGCTCCGCCACTGAAGCTTTCTTT. Full variable domain (remainder filled in from reference TRBV13 and TRBJ1-1): AAGVIQSPRHLIKEKRETATLKCYPIPRHDTVYWYQQGPGQDPQFLISFYEKMQSDKGSIPDRFSAQQFSDYHSELNMSSLELGDSALYFCASSSATEAFFGQGTRLTVV.

A few counts support this clonotype. The genes are TRBV19 and TRBJ1-1, with TRBD1 matching over 7 bases. The CDR3 runs to 16 residues. J gave up 5 bases and V 1 base, and 10 bases lay outside the gene matches. Germline lookup yields CDR1 LNHDA and CDR2 SQIVND (reference sequence). The CDR3 region is CASSIARQGGWTEAFF. DNA for the CDR3: TGTGCCAGTAGTATAGCCCGACAGGGAGGTTGGACTGAAGCTTTCTTT.

The chain carries TRBV5-4 and TRBJ2-2; 8 bases align to TRBD2. From germline, CDR1 is SGHNT and CDR2 YYREEE (reference sequence). V lost 0 bases to trimming and J lost 7 bases; unmatched junction nucleotides: 8. The CDR3 loop spans 16 amino acids. The CDR3 nucleotides read TGTGCCAGCAGCTTGGCGACGGGAGGGCCGGTCGGGGAGCTGTTTTTT. This codes for CASSLATGGPVGELFF.

The V call is TRBV5-5, the J call TRBJ1-5; TRBD1 matches at 7 bases. Germline V gene sequence: CDR1 SGHKS, CDR2 YYEKEE (reference sequence). This CDR3 has 14 amino acids. J gave up 6 bases and V 5 bases, and 8 bases lay outside the gene matches. The CDR3 sequence is CASSSQGGTQPQHF. As DNA, the CDR3 is TGTGCCAGCAGTTCTCAGGGGGGTACTCAGCCCCAGCATTTT.

The rearrangement uses TRBV2 and TRBJ2-5, with 15 bases lining up with TRBD2. The CDR3 is made up of 19 amino acids. Germline assignment: CDR1 SNHLY and CDR2 FYNNEI. The trim removed 5 bases at V and 1 base at J, leaving 11 bases unmatched. CDR3 region: CASSPGLAGGIAFQETQYF. The CDR3 DNA follows: TGTGCCAGCAGTCCGGGACTAGCGGGAGGTATAGCCTTCCAAGAGACCCAGTACTTC.

About this clonotype itself: A junction boundary mismatches the germline segment, possibly from a read error. V is TRBV29-1 and J is TRBJ2-6; D gene ambiguous. The CDR3 has 10 residues. Germline CDR1 reads SQVTM; CDR2 reads ANQGSEA. The CDR3 DNA reads as TGCAGCGTTGACCCACTCCGTATGGCTTTC. Translated, it gives CSVDPLRMAF.

This clonotype was seen a single time. As the CDR3 is not closed by the conserved phenylalanine or tryptophan, this likely results from a read error. This chain connects TRBV29-1 to TRBJ1-1; D perhaps matches TRBD1 (5 bases). Trimming cost V 4 bases and J 10 bases, with 13 bases left between them. The V gene's germline CDR1 is SQVTM and CDR2 ANQGSEA. This CDR3 has 11 residues. CDR3 region: CSVGDSSSAFL. The CDR3 region has the DNA TGCAGCGTTGGAGACAGTAGTTCAGCTTTCCTT.